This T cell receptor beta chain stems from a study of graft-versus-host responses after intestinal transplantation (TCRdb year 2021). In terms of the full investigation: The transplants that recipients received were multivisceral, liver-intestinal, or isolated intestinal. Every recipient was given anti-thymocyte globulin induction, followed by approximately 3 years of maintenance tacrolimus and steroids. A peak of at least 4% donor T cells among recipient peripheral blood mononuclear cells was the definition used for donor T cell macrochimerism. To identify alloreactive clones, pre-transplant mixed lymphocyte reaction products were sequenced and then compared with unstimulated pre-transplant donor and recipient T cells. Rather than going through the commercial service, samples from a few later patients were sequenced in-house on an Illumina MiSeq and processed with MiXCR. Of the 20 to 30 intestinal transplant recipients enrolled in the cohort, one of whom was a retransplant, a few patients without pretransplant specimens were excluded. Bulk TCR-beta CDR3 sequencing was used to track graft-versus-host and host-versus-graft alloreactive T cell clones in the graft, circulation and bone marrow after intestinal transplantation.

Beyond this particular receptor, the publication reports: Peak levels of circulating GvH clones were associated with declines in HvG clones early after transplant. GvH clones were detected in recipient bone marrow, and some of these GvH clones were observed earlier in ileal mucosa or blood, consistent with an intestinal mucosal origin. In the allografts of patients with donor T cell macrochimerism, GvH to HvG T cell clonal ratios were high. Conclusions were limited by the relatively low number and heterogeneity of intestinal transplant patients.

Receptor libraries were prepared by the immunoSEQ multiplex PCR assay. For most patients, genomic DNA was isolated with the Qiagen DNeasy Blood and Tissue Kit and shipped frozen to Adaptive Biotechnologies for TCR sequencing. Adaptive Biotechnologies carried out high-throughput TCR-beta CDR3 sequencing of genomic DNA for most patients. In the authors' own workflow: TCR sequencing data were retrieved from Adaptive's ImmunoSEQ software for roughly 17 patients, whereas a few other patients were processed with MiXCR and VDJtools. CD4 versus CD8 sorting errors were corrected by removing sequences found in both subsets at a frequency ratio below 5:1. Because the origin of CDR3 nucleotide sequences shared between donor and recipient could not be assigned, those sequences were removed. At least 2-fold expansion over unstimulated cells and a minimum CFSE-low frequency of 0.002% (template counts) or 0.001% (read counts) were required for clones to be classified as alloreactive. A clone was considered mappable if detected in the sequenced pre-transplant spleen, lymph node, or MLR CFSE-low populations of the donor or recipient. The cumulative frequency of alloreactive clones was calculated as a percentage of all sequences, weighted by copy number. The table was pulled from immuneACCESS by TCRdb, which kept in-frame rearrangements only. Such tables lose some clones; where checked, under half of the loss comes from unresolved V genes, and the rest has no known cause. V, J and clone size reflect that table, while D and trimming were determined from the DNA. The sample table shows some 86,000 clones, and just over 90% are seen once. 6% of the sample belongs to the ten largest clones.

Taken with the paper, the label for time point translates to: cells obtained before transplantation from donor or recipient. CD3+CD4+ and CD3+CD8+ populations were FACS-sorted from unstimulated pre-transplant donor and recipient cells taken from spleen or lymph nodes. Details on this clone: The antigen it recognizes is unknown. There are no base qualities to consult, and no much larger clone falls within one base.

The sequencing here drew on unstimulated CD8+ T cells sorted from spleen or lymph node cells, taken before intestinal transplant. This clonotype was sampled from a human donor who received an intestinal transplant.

The CDR3 corresponds to CASSGSGGYNEQFF. The DNA sequence is given as TGTGCCAGCAGCGGTAGCGGGGGCTACAATGAGCAGTTCTTC. This chain joins TRBV7-3 to TRBJ2-1; TRBD2 aligns with 9 central bases. Inclusive of the bounding cysteine and phenylalanine, the CDR3 is 14 residues long. The DNA shown is the 42-base CDR3, in frame from base 1. Trimming accounts for 5 bases at V and 3 bases at J, while the number of junction bases matched to no gene is 2. The germline V gene yields SGHTA for CDR1 and FQGTGA for CDR2.